What follows is one T cell receptor beta chain and its context. Its specificity is not known. The sample comes from a study of CD8 T cell repertoires and HIV-1 epitope variants. Clones were sequenced by immunoSEQ multiplex PCR, and TCRdb holds only the in-frame ones, with some missing. The sample holds some 5,000 clones; approximately 71% are singletons and the top ten take roughly two fifths. CDR1 and CDR2 from the germline V gene are SGHVS and FNYEAQ. Trimming cost V 5 bases and J 8 bases, with 13 bases left between them. The length of the CDR3 is 13 residues. The chain uses TRBV7-6 and TRBJ2-1; TRBD2 is a possible D gene (5 bases). Sequenced input: cultured CD8+ T cells derived from PBMCs. This TCR was sampled from a male donor with HIV. DNA for the CDR3: TGTGCCAGCAGCGAGGGTGGGAGCGATGAGCAGTTCTTC. As protein: CASSEGGSDEQFF.